What follows describes a single T cell receptor (beta chain). This clonotype was seen only a few times. Its antigen specificity is not known. Base qualities are missing; no much larger clone stands one base away. The sample originates from a study of patients and donors after allogeneic stem cell transplantation (TCRdb year 2020). Relative to germline, V is 0 bases shorter and J is 4 bases shorter, with 5 bases between their ends. Via the germline V gene (reference sequence), CDR1 is MNHEY and CDR2 SMNVEV. Reading from cysteine to phenylalanine, the CDR3 counts 13 amino acids. The kept DNA is CDR3 alone, 39 bases in frame from the first base. To prepare the library, RT-PCR was applied. Sequenced on a NextSeq 550. The public reads were reanalyzed by TCRdb: fastp trimming at Q25, MiXCR alignment, in-frame beta chains only. Every CDR3 protein is listed once, alongside the most common genes and DNA of its rows. This sample holds about 410,000 distinct CDR3 sequences; 16% were observed only once. The ten largest clones capture less than 8% of the sample.

This sequence originates from a human donor who was either an allogeneic HSCT recipient or a stem cell or donor lymphocyte infusion donor (not recorded which). It is not recorded whose cells these are; they may come from a transplant donor. The sequencing sample was made of blood, either unsorted or a sorted T cell fraction (not recorded which). The chain is assembled from TRBV27 and TRBJ2-3; there is no confident call for the D gene. The DNA reads as follows: TGTGCCAGCAGTTTATCGACTGCAGATACGCAGTATTTT. It specifies CASSLSTADTQYF.